This TCR beta chain is from a study of vaccination effects on CD4 cells after COVID-19. The CDR3 runs 17 residues. J was trimmed by 5 bases and V by 1 base; bases with no gene match: 10. The germline V gene encodes CDR1 SGHNT and CDR2 YENEEA. Having been cultured for around ten days, the cells underwent CD4+ T cell isolation. Whole-study results and caveats: New vaccine-induced clones dominated convalescents' post-vaccine spike-reactive clones.

With respect to this clone: No antigen is known for it.

Clones were sequenced by immunoSEQ multiplex PCR, and TCRdb holds only the in-frame ones, with some missing. This sample yields 50,000 to 70,000 clones, of which just over 70% are seen a single time; roughly 25% belongs to the top ten. The sequence was obtained from a human donor who had a prior SARS-CoV-2 infection. This material consisted of CD4+ T cells from PBMCs cultured without peptide, taken before COVID-19 vaccination. The rearrangement joins TRBV11-3 to TRBJ2-5; 10 nucleotides line up with TRBD2. The CDR3 loop reads CASSLGLAGVGRETQYF. DNA for the CDR3: TGTGCCAGCAGCTTAGGTCTAGCGGGAGTGGGAAGGGAGACCCAGTACTTC.